This T cell receptor (beta chain) was retrieved from a study of shared clonotypes between healthy human individuals. Study-level points and caveats: Estimated richness was generally greater in naive than memory subsets.

For this clone: Its antigen is as yet unknown.

CD45RO-negative CD8 cells positively selected for CCR7 made up the naive population, which excluded terminally differentiated effector memory CD45RA+ cells. Per germline, CDR1 SGDLS and CDR2 YYNGEE. J was trimmed by 7 bases and V by 0 bases; bases with no gene match: 7. This CDR3 contains 15 residues. Deep-level settings were used for running the assay. Here immunoSEQ multiplex PCR was the method, and the copy in TCRdb shows in-frame clones only, minus some. The repertoire holds around 1.9 million clones, with around 93% as singletons. The origin of this receptor is a man younger than 35 in good health. Some clones in this sample may be carry-over from other donors' samples. The rearrangement links TRBV9 to TRBJ2-7; 10 bases align to TRBD2. Input material: naive CD8+ T cells from PBMCs. CDR3 residues: CASSVVPSGSREQYF. The CDR3 region has the DNA TGTGCCAGCAGCGTAGTCCCTAGCGGGAGTCGGGAGCAGTACTTC. The entire variable domain, with the rest obtained from reference TRBV9 and TRBJ2-7, is as follows: DSGVTQTPKHLITATGQRVTLRCSPRSGDLSVYWYQQSLDQGLQFLIQYYNGEERAKGNILERFSAQQFPDLHSELNLSSLELGDSALYFCASSVVPSGSREQYFGPGTRLTVT.